The T cell receptor beta chain under discussion was sequenced for a study of a mutant IDH1 vaccine in newly diagnosed glioma. This CDR3 spans 11 amino acids. Deletions cut 5 bases from V and 8 bases from J, with 9 bases between. Germline V gene lookup returns CDR1 MNHNS and CDR2 SASEGT. Specified time point: week 11, during vaccination. Doses consisted of 300 ug of mutant IDH1 20-mer peptide each, paired with topical imiquimod. Here immunoSEQ multiplex PCR was the method, and the copy in TCRdb shows in-frame clones only, minus some. In the table there are roughly 120,000 clones, 80% of which are singletons. A word on this clone: Its antigen is still unknown.

This TCR was sampled from a man in his forties or fifties with glioma. The chain employs TRBV6-1 and TRBJ1-1; D unresolved. The material was PBMCs, obtained from a glioma patient whose treatment included an IDH1 peptide vaccine. The CDR3 DNA follows: TGTGCCAGCAGTTCTACATCCGAAGCTTTCTTT. This translates into CASSSTSEAFF.